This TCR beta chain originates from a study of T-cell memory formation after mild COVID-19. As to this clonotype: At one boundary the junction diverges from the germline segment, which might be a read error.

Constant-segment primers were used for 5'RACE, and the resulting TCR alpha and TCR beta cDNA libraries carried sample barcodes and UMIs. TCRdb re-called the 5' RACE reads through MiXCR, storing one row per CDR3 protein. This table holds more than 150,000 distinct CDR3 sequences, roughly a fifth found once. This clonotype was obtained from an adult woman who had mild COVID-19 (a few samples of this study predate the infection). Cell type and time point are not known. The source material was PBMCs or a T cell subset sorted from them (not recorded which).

CDR3 sequence reads: CSARVGGAYEQYF. For the CDR3, the DNA is TGCAGTGCCAGAGTGGGGGGTGCTTACGAGCAGTACTTC. The chain joins TRBV20-1 to TRBJ2-7, with D possibly matching TRBD2 (6 bases). Germline CDR1 and CDR2: DFQATT and SNEGSKA (reference sequence). This CDR3 contains 13 residues.